These 8 T cell receptor beta chains were all obtained from the same sample, sequenced in a study of T-cell memory formation after mild COVID-19. TCRdb independently ran MiXCR on the 5' RACE reads; one entry per CDR3 protein. Of roughly 500,000 distinct CDR3 sequences in the sample, about a fifth were seen once. Sequences were obtained from PBMCs or a T cell subset sorted from them (not recorded which). The receptors originated from an adult woman who had mild COVID-19 (a few samples of this study predate the infection). Cell type and time point are not known.

This sequence joins TRBV4-1 and TRBJ2-7; 11 nucleotides line up with TRBD2. With V trimmed by 3 bases and J by 1 base, 5 bases remained unmatched. The length of the CDR3 is 16 residues. CDR1 MGHRA and CDR2 YSYEKL come from the germline V gene. CDR3 in DNA: TGCGCCAGCAGCCACCCCACTAGCGGGGGTTCCTACGAGCAGTACTTC. Its protein product is CASSHPTSGGSYEQYF.

This clonotype was counted a few times. The chain couples TRBV12-3 or TRBV12-4 to TRBJ1-4; the match to TRBD1 covers 7 bases. The length of the CDR3 is 17 residues. The V segment lost 7 bases and the J segment 1 base; nucleotides outside the gene matches: 12. CDR3 DNA sequence: TGTGCCAGCATCCCTCCTCGAGGGACAGAAACTAATGAAAAACTGTTTTTT. Protein: CASIPPRGTETNEKLFF.

The chain couples TRBV12-3 or TRBV12-4 to TRBJ2-3; 7 bases map to TRBD1. CDR3 size: 16 residues. V trimming: 7 bases; J trimming: 2 bases; junction bases outside the gene matches: 12. DNA of the CDR3: TGTGCCAGCACTGATATTGGGGACAGCTCCACAGATACGCAGTATTTT. Its protein is CASTDIGDSSTDTQYF.

This chain uses TRBV29-1 with TRBJ1-2, with a possible D match to TRBD1 (5 bases). The CDR3 covers 15 residues. Trimming removed 3 bases at V and 2 bases at J, with 16 bases between. Germline values: CDR1 SQVTM, CDR2 ANQGSEA. DNA for the CDR3: TGCAGCGTTGAGGGTGACAGAACGAAGAACTATGGCTACACCTTC. This gives the protein CSVEGDRTKNYGYTF.

This clonotype came up a few times. The J gene is TRBJ1-5, the V gene TRBV7-8; 7 bases align to TRBD1. The CDR3 spans 19 residues. With V trimmed by 5 bases and J by 2 bases, 18 bases remained unmatched. CDR1 is SGHVS and CDR2 is FQNEAQ in the germline V gene. CDR3 sequence (DNA): TGTGCCAGCAGCCCAAGGCACACACAGGGGAGTGGTGGCAATCAGCCCCAGCATTTT. It codes for CASSPRHTQGSGGNQPQHF.

The V and J genes are TRBV24-1 and TRBJ2-7; D possibly corresponds to TRBD2 (5 bases). Trimming cost V 3 bases and J 10 bases, with 18 bases left between them. Looked up from germline, CDR1 is KGHDR and CDR2 is SFDVKD. This CDR3 is 14 amino acids long. CDR3 amino acids: CATSDPRDLDVQYF. The CDR3 nucleotides read TGTGCCACCAGTGATCCCCGGGATCTCGATGTTCAGTACTTC.

This chain links TRBV5-6 with TRBJ2-7, with D tentatively TRBD1 (5 bases). CDR3 length equals 13 residues. The germline CDR1 and CDR2 sequences are SGHDT and YYEEEE. V gave up 5 bases and J gave up 1 base, with 10 bases separating them. The CDR3 protein is CASSSDRSYEQYF. The CDR3 DNA reads TGTGCCAGCAGTTCCGACAGATCCTACGAGCAGTACTTC.

This clonotype was observed a few times. The chain links TRBV3-1 to TRBJ2-1; D remains ambiguous. Germline V gives CDR1 LGHDT, CDR2 YNNKEL (reference sequence). The CDR3 is made up of 16 amino acids. Trimming took off 3 bases at V and 4 bases at J, with 16 bases between the two ends. The CDR3 spells CASSHGSRRRYNEQFF. CDR3 nucleotides: TGTGCCAGCAGCCACGGGTCCCGCCGCCGGTACAATGAGCAGTTCTTC.